Listed here are 9 T cell receptor beta chains from one sample, sequenced in a study of T cells after yellow fever vaccination. TCRdb re-analysed the 5' RACE reads in MiXCR, keeping a single row per CDR3 protein. The sample includes 250,000 to 400,000 distinct CDR3 sequences, about 4% of them seen just once. Sequencing was performed on PBMCs, taken 5 days after the yellow fever booster vaccination. These receptors came from a young man who received the YFV17D yellow fever vaccine.

This clonotype was seen many times. The V gene is TRBV7-9, the J gene TRBJ1-4; a possible D gene is TRBD1 (5 bases). Germline loops: CDR1 SEHNR, CDR2 FQNEAQ (reference sequence). CDR3 length: 15 residues. V was trimmed by 5 bases and J by 6 bases, leaving 16 bases between them. The CDR3 loop is CASSPDSASHEKLFF. The CDR3 DNA sequence: TGTGCCAGCAGCCCAGACAGCGCCAGCCATGAAAAACTGTTTTTT. Looking up the rest from reference TRBV7-9 and TRBJ1-4 gives the full variable domain: DTGVSQNPRHKITKRGQNVTFRCDPISEHNRLYWYRQTLGQGPEFLTYFQNEAQLEKSRLLSDRFSAERPKGSFSTLEIQRTEQGDSAMYLCASSPDSASHEKLFFGSGTQLSVL.

This clonotype was seen ten or more times. The J gene is TRBJ1-1, the V gene TRBV21-1; the tabulated D call, TRBD1, remains unverified against the DNA. TRBV21-1 is reported as a pseudogene. This CDR3 comprises 12 residues. The CDR3 DNA is TGTGCCAGCGCCAGGGGGCCTGTCATTGCTTTCTTT. Protein product: CASARGPVIAFF.

The chain recombines TRBV4-3 with TRBJ2-1; D might be TRBD1 (6 bases). The ends were cut back, 0 bases at V and 6 bases at J, with 6 bases in the middle. The CDR3 has 13 amino acids. From germline, CDR1 is LGHNA and CDR2 YSLEER. This chain's CDR3 is CASSQEQGNEQFF. CDR3 DNA sequence: TGCGCCAGCAGCCAAGAACAGGGCAATGAGCAGTTCTTC.

This chain uses TRBV20-1 with TRBJ1-6; a possible D gene is TRBD1 (6 bases). The CDR3 consists of 14 residues. V was clipped by 6 bases and J by 5 bases, with 14 bases between them. Looked up from germline, CDR1 is DFQATT and CDR2 is SNEGSKA (reference sequence). In DNA, the CDR3 is TGCAGTGCGAAAAGGGGGGGGAATAATTCACCCCTCCACTTT. It specifies CSAKRGGNNSPLHF.

The chain uses TRBV9 and TRBJ2-3; TRBD2 aligns across 7 bases. The CDR3 contains 17 residues. The germline CDR1 and CDR2 sequences are SGDLS and YYNGEE. The V gene end was trimmed by 0 bases and the J gene end by 2 bases; junction bases not matched to a gene: 9. The CDR3 region is CASSVAPPRGYTDTQYF. The CDR3 bases are TGTGCCAGCAGCGTAGCCCCCCCGCGGGGGTACACAGATACGCAGTATTTT.

This clonotype was observed at least ten times. The chain uses TRBV10-3 and TRBJ2-3; 7 bases line up with TRBD2. This CDR3 spans 15 amino acids. Trimming cost V 2 bases and J 4 bases; bases outside gene matches: 6. In germline, CDR1 is ENHRY, CDR2 SYGVKD. CDR3 coding DNA: TGTGCCATCAGTGAGGCTAGCGGCCTAGCAGATACGCAGTATTTT. Translated: CAISEASGLADTQYF.

This chain connects TRBV7-8 to TRBJ1-2; the D is unclear. The CDR3 consists of 12 residues. Germline CDR1 reads SGHVS; CDR2 reads FQNEAQ. V was cut by 6 bases and J by 7 bases, with 12 bases left in between. The DNA of the CDR3 is TGTGCCAGCAGATCGGACCCGGGTGGCTACACCTTC. It yields the protein CASRSDPGGYTF.

This clonotype was seen repeatedly, ten times or more. V gene TRBV20-1 combines with J gene TRBJ1-1, with a possible D match to TRBD1 (5 bases). This CDR3 contains 14 residues. V lost 1 base, J lost 4 bases, and 13 bases lay in between. CDR1 is DFQATT, CDR2 SNEGSKA, per germline (reference sequence). The CDR3 DNA reads TGCAGTGCTAGAGCGTTTTGGGGGAGCACTGAAGCTTTCTTT. This gives the protein CSARAFWGSTEAFF.

The table lists this clonotype with many counts. The V gene is TRBV20-1, the J gene TRBJ1-2; TRBD1 aligns across 7 bases. The CDR3 spans 13 residues. J lost 14 bases, V lost 0 bases, and 12 bases had no gene match. Germline CDR1 and CDR2: DFQATT and SNEGSKA (reference sequence). CDR3 coding DNA: TGCAGTGCTAGAGATCCCTCCGACAGGGCGGAAACCTTC. Its translation: CSARDPSDRAETF.